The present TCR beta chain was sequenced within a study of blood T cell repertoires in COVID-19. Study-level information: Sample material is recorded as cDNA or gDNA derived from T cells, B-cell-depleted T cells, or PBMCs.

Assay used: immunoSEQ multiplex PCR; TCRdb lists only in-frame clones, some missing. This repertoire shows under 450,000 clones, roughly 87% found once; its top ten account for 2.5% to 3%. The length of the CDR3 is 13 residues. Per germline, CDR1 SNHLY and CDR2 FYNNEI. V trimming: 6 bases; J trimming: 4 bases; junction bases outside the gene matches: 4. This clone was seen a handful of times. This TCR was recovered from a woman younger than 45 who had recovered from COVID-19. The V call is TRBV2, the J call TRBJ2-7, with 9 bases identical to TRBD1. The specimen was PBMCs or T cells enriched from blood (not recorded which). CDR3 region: CASRRDRAYEQYF. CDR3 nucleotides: TGTGCCAGCAGAAGGGACAGGGCTTACGAGCAGTACTTC.